This T cell receptor beta chain was captured in a study of T cell responses to AZD1222 COVID-19 vaccine. Study outcomes and limitations: Targeting of unmutated variant regions was reportedly seen in nearly half of spike-specific TCRs.

Sequenced by immunoSEQ multiplex PCR; TCRdb stores in-frame clones only, minus some. The table includes about 140,000 clones, 85% to 90% detected once. Note on this clone: Its antigen is not identified.

This CDR3 contains 12 residues. The V gene's germline CDR1 is KGHSH and CDR2 LQKENI. The V and J ends lost 3 bases and 4 bases respectively, with 5 bases between them. The chain is built from TRBV18 and TRBJ2-3; D gene unclear. Source: peripheral blood, taken on day 0 of AZD1222 vaccination. The receptor comes from an adult in good health. The CDR3 region is CASSPQADTQYF. CDR3 bases: TGTGCCAGCTCACCGCAGGCAGATACGCAGTATTTT.